A selection of T cell receptor beta chains follows, all from one sample in a study of blood T cell repertoires in COVID-19. Some clones are missing from TCRdb's copy, which holds only in-frame ones; the method was immunoSEQ multiplex PCR. The table has around 120,000 clones, around 86% seen once; the top ten hold almost 30%. The sequencing input was peripheral blood. The receptors come from a woman in her seventies with acute or convalescent COVID-19. Each CDR3 is given without its conserved first and last residue. Fields, in order: V gene, J gene, CDR3 protein.

v_call: TRBV4-1; j_call: TRBJ2-3; cdr3_aa: ASSQWGRDPADTQY
v_call: TRBV5-1; j_call: TRBJ1-5; cdr3_aa: ASSLGGAGVDQPQH
v_call: TRBV29-1; j_call: TRBJ1-2; cdr3_aa: SVEPNLQGGGYT
v_call: TRBV13; j_call: TRBJ2-7; cdr3_aa: ASSPDRQATYEQY
v_call: TRBV5-1; j_call: TRBJ1-1; cdr3_aa: ASSSDRGIMNTEAF
v_call: TRBV7-6; j_call: TRBJ2-3; cdr3_aa: ASSVGTGGTDTQY
v_call: TRBV9; j_call: TRBJ2-7; cdr3_aa: ASSVGERGASYEQY
v_call: TRBV15; j_call: TRBJ2-1; cdr3_aa: ATSRANSGGADEQF
v_call: TRBV7-9; j_call: TRBJ2-3; cdr3_aa: ASSLDLSSTDTQY
v_call: TRBV6-1; j_call: TRBJ2-1; cdr3_aa: ASSDQGGVVQF
v_call: TRBV7-9; j_call: TRBJ1-3; cdr3_aa: ASSFQGAGNTIY
v_call: TRBV5-1; j_call: TRBJ2-1; cdr3_aa: ASSLAGRLSYNEQF
v_call: TRBV5-1; j_call: TRBJ2-3; cdr3_aa: ASSLLGLAGTDTQY
v_call: TRBV12-3/TRBV12-4; j_call: TRBJ1-2; cdr3_aa: ASSYINYGYT
v_call: TRBV5-6; j_call: TRBJ1-1; cdr3_aa: ASRELAGMNTEAF
v_call: TRBV6-5; j_call: TRBJ1-1; cdr3_aa: ASSYPTGAMAAF
v_call: TRBV6-1; j_call: TRBJ1-5; cdr3_aa: ASSEGDQPQH
v_call: TRBV10-2; j_call: TRBJ1-2; cdr3_aa: ASAQDREVYGYT
v_call: TRBV4-1; j_call: TRBJ2-5; cdr3_aa: ASSQDGSERTQY
v_call: TRBV28; j_call: TRBJ1-1; cdr3_aa: ASSSTGTGLNTEAF
v_call: TRBV19; j_call: TRBJ1-3; cdr3_aa: ASRLQGSGNTIY
v_call: TRBV7-9; j_call: TRBJ2-5; cdr3_aa: ASSPPRRAPETQY
v_call: TRBV6-6; j_call: TRBJ1-4; cdr3_aa: ASSYSGGPPNEKLF
v_call: TRBV27; j_call: TRBJ2-3; cdr3_aa: ASSPRQRLTHTDTQY
v_call: TRBV5-4; j_call: TRBJ2-3; cdr3_aa: ASSMRLAGSNTQY
v_call: TRBV9; j_call: TRBJ1-3; cdr3_aa: ASSTSERSWGNTIY
v_call: TRBV7-9; j_call: TRBJ2-3; cdr3_aa: ASSFTGTSGDTQY